Listed here are 27 T cell receptor beta chains from one sample, sequenced in a study of blood T cell repertoires in COVID-19. Assay: immunoSEQ multiplex PCR; the TCRdb copy retains only in-frame clones and omits some. The sample yields approximately 190,000 clones, approximately 84% seen once. The sample comprised peripheral blood. These receptors were taken from a human donor with acute or convalescent COVID-19. The donor label of this sample is uncertain.

The rearrangement joins TRBV5-5 to TRBJ2-2, with 8 bases identical to TRBD1. The CDR3 totals 14 residues. CDR1 is SGHKS, CDR2 YYEKEE, per germline (reference sequence). The ends lost 5 bases at V and 4 bases at J; junction bases unmatched: 4. The CDR3: CASSKDRVTGELFF. The CDR3 bases are TGTGCCAGCAGTAAGGACAGGGTCACCGGGGAGCTGTTTTTT.

The chain recombines TRBV4-1 with TRBJ2-2, with 11 bases matching TRBD2. This CDR3 contains 18 residues. Per the germline V gene, CDR1 is MGHRA and CDR2 is YSYEKL. Trimming took 1 base from V and 0 from J; bases not matched to a gene: 4. CDR3 in DNA: TGCGCCAGCAGCCAAGGACTAGCGGGACGAACGAACACCGGGGAGCTGTTTTTT. Its translation is CASSQGLAGRTNTGELFF.

The chain carries TRBV5-8 and TRBJ1-1; D gene ambiguous. With 0 bases removed from V and 5 bases from J, the gap between germline ends came to 20 bases. Germline CDR1 reads SGHTS; CDR2 reads YDEGEE. CDR3 size: 17 residues. CDR3 sequence reads: CASSLGEVSPRRTEAFF. The CDR3 DNA sequence: TGTGCCAGCAGCTTGGGGGAGGTCAGCCCGAGAAGGACTGAAGCTTTCTTT. The full variable domain, in which reference TRBV5-8 and TRBJ1-1 provide the parts outside the CDR3, is EAGVTQSPTHLIKTRGQQATLRCSPISGHTSVYWYQQALGLGLQFLLWYDEGEERNRGNFPPRFSGRQFPNYSSELNVNALELEDSALYLCASSLGEVSPRRTEAFFGQGTRLTVV.

V gene TRBV7-9 combines with J gene TRBJ1-1; D remains ambiguous. The germline V gene has CDR1 SEHNR and CDR2 FQNEAQ (reference sequence). V lost 2 bases, J lost 5 bases, and 6 bases lay in between. This CDR3 has 12 amino acids. CDR3 protein: CASSLTRTEAFF. Here the CDR3 DNA reads TGTGCCAGCAGCTTAACTCGGACTGAAGCTTTCTTT.

The genes are TRBV19 and TRBJ2-4; tentatively, D is TRBD2 (6 bases). Trimming shortened V by 8 bases and J by 5 bases, and 16 bases separated the two germline ends. Germline V CDR1 and CDR2: LNHDA, SQIVND (reference sequence). The CDR3 sequence is 14 residues long. CDR3 in DNA: TGTGCCAGTGGGAGGTCCATGACAGAAAACATTCAGTACTTC. Translated, it gives CASGRSMTENIQYF.

This chain joins TRBV7-9 and TRBJ2-7, with D tentatively TRBD1 (5 bases). This CDR3 is built from 14 residues. The germline V gene has CDR1 SEHNR and CDR2 FQNEAQ (reference sequence). V gave up 1 base and J gave up 6 bases, with 13 bases separating them. DNA for the CDR3: TGTGCCAGCAGCTTAGAAGGGGCAGGGTCCGAGCAGTACTTC. It codes for CASSLEGAGSEQYF.

This clone was counted only a few times. The sample carries other DNA sequences with the same CDR3. The chain uses TRBV18 and TRBJ1-5, with D maybe TRBD1 (5 bases). Germline-derived CDR1 and CDR2 are KGHSH and LQKENI. The CDR3 sequence is 14 residues long. V was cut by 3 bases and J by 2 bases, with 8 bases left in between. For the CDR3, the DNA is TGTGCCAGCTCACCGGGACTCGGCAATCAGCCCCAGCATTTT. Translated, it gives CASSPGLGNQPQHF.

This chain joins TRBV12-5 and TRBJ2-5; possible D gene TRBD1, 6 bases. V was shortened by 1 base and J by 3 bases, with 15 bases between the two germline ends. The CDR3 sequence is 16 residues long. Germline V gene data show CDR1 as LGHNT and CDR2 as FRNRAP. The CDR3, as DNA: TGTGCTAGTGGTTTGGGGGGGAGCGACAGGAAAGAGACCCAGTACTTC. Amino acids: CASGLGGSDRKETQYF.

In this sample, this clone turned up once. The chain employs TRBV5-1 and TRBJ1-6; D gene unclear. The V gene's germline CDR1 is SGHRS and CDR2 YFSETQ. Trimming shortened V by 2 bases and J by 7 bases, and 7 bases separated the two germline ends. The CDR3 extends over 13 amino acids. This CDR3 reads CASSFELNSPLHF. The CDR3 DNA reads as TGCGCCAGCAGCTTCGAACTCAATTCACCCCTCCACTTT.

The chain employs TRBV12-3 or TRBV12-4 and TRBJ1-5; the D gene is possibly TRBD1 (5 bases). V was trimmed by 3 bases and J by 4 bases, leaving 7 bases between them. The CDR3 loop spans 13 amino acids. CDR3 sequence: CASSFSGNQPQHF. The CDR3, as DNA: TGTGCCAGCAGTTTTTCAGGGAATCAGCCCCAGCATTTT.

V gene TRBV7-9 combines with J gene TRBJ1-2, with D uncertain. Trimming took 5 bases from V and 4 from J, leaving 14 bases between them. Germline V CDR1 and CDR2: SEHNR, FQNEAQ (reference sequence). The CDR3 is made up of 14 amino acids. The CDR3, as DNA: TGTGCCAGCAGCCCCCAATATCAAGCCTATGGCTACACCTTC. Encoded protein: CASSPQYQAYGYTF.

The CDR3 DNA reads TGTGCCAGCAGCTTTCAAGGCAGGGCTCCTGAAGCTTTCTTT. Protein: CASSFQGRAPEAFF. The chain uses TRBV7-9 and TRBJ1-1; D perhaps matches TRBD1 (5 bases). The V end lost 3 bases, the J end lost 6 bases, and 14 bases lay between the germline ends. This CDR3 spans 14 amino acids. Germline lookup yields CDR1 SEHNR and CDR2 FQNEAQ (reference sequence).

The chain combines TRBV5-1 with TRBJ1-2; TRBD1 agrees at 10 bases. In germline, CDR1 is SGHRS, CDR2 YFSETQ. The CDR3 consists of 15 residues. J gave up 3 bases and V 2 bases, and 4 bases lay outside the gene matches. The CDR3 DNA reads as TGCGCCAGCAGCTTCGGGACAGGGGAGGACTATGGCTACACCTTC. Protein sequence: CASSFGTGEDYGYTF.

This clone was seen a single time. The gene calls are TRBV6-2 or TRBV6-3 and TRBJ2-1; D is undetermined. Germline values: CDR1 MNHEY, CDR2 SVGEGT. The germline V and J ends were trimmed by 5 bases and 16 bases, with 21 bases remaining between them. The CDR3 has 13 amino acids. The CDR3 sequence: CASSTGPAGKGFF. The CDR3 DNA reads TGTGCCAGCAGTACGGGTCCCGCCGGCAAAGGATTCTTC.

The chain has TRBV6-5 and TRBJ2-1, with TRBD2 identical over 7 bases. The CDR3 is 15 residues long. The germline gives CDR1 MNHEY, CDR2 SVGAGI. V lost 0 bases, J lost 9 bases, and 8 bases stayed unmatched. The CDR3 spells CASSYSIAGVSEQFF. The CDR3 DNA reads TGTGCCAGCAGTTACTCGATTGCGGGAGTGAGTGAGCAGTTCTTC.

The V call is TRBV21-1, the J call TRBJ2-3; TRBD2, the table's D call, was not compared with the DNA. TRBV21-1 is recorded as a pseudogene. The CDR3 sequence is 17 residues long. The CDR3 DNA sequence: TGTGCCAGCAGCGTGATCGAGCGGGAGAAATGCACAGATACGCAGTATTTT. Amino acids: CASSVIEREKCTDTQYF.

The table lists this clone with a few counts. The gene calls are TRBV6-6 and TRBJ2-7; 8 nucleotides agree with TRBD1. Trimming at V came to 4 bases and at J to 2 bases, leaving 1 base not matched to a gene. CDR3 length: 13 residues. From germline, CDR1 is MNHNY and CDR2 SVGAGI (reference sequence). This CDR3 reads CASSSQGAYEQYF. Here the CDR3 DNA reads TGTGCCAGCAGTTCACAGGGGGCCTACGAGCAGTACTTC.

The rearrangement joins TRBV6-1 to TRBJ1-2; 9 positions agree with TRBD1. The CDR3 is made up of 15 amino acids. V shed 3 bases, J shed 2 bases, and the junction held 4 bases outside the gene matches. Germline-derived CDR1 and CDR2 are MNHNS and SASEGT. The CDR3 DNA follows: TGTGCCAGCAGTGACCGGACAGGGGACAACTATGGCTACACCTTC. Protein sequence: CASSDRTGDNYGYTF.

V is TRBV4-1 and J is TRBJ1-6, with D possibly TRBD1 on 6 matching bases. Germline V CDR1 and CDR2: MGHRA, YSYEKL. The CDR3 covers 15 residues. Trimming left V 6 bases short and J 5 bases short, with 14 bases between. The CDR3 bases are TGCGCCAGCAGGCGTGGACAGTTTGATAATTCACCCCTCCACTTT. It codes for CASRRGQFDNSPLHF.

The V and J genes are TRBV24-1 and TRBJ2-3, with D perhaps matching TRBD1 (5 bases). Germline V CDR1 and CDR2: KGHDR, SFDVKD. V was pared by 6 bases and J by 0 bases, with 6 bases between. The CDR3 loop spans 13 amino acids. The CDR3 loop is CATSRQSTDTQYF. CDR3 nucleotide sequence: TGTGCCACCAGTAGACAGAGCACAGATACGCAGTATTTT.

This chain joins TRBV2 and TRBJ2-1; 9 positions match TRBD2. The germline gives CDR1 SNHLY, CDR2 FYNNEI. The CDR3 runs 14 residues. The V segment lost 7 bases and the J segment 2 bases; nucleotides outside the gene matches: 3. CDR3 in DNA: TGTGCCAGCAAAAAGCGGGAGGCCTACAATGAGCAGTTCTTC. Amino acid sequence: CASKKREAYNEQFF. Complete variable domain (other parts from reference TRBV2 and TRBJ2-1): EPEVTQTPSHQVTQMGQEVILRCVPISNHLYFYWYRQILGQKVEFLVSFYNNEISEKSEIFDDQFSVERPDGSNFTLKIRSTKLEDSAMYFCASKKREAYNEQFFGPGTRLTVL.

The chain recombines TRBV19 with TRBJ1-2; no reliable D call. The CDR3 runs to 12 residues. Germline V gene data show CDR1 as LNHDA and CDR2 as SQIVND (reference sequence). Trimming stripped 11 bases from V and 4 bases from J, with 14 bases between. The CDR3 here is CAARGRSYGYTF. The CDR3 DNA is TGTGCCGCACGCGGCCGTAGCTATGGCTACACCTTC.

In this sample, this clone turned up a few times. The chain carries TRBV19 and TRBJ2-7, with TRBD1 as a possible D gene (6 bases). The ends were cut back, 4 bases at V and 8 bases at J, with 18 bases in the middle. Germline V gene sequence: CDR1 LNHDA, CDR2 SQIVND (reference sequence). The CDR3 covers 14 residues. CDR3 region: CASSTEHPTGKQYF. CDR3 DNA sequence: TGTGCCAGTAGTACGGAACACCCGACAGGTAAGCAGTACTTC.

The chain recombines TRBV11-2 with TRBJ1-1; maybe TRBD1 (5 bases). Germline CDR1 is SGHAT and CDR2 is FQNNGV. The CDR3 consists of 16 residues. Trimming took off 4 bases at V and 6 bases at J, with 21 bases between the two ends. CDR3 sequence reads: CASSSSIGTPYAEAFF. CDR3 sequence (DNA): TGTGCCAGCAGCTCCTCGATCGGGACTCCCTACGCTGAAGCTTTCTTT.

The gene calls are TRBV4-2 and TRBJ2-3; 9 bases fit TRBD2. The V gene's germline CDR1 is LGHNA and CDR2 YNFKEQ. The CDR3 sequence is 16 residues long. With 0 bases clipped from V and 7 bases from J, the junction kept 8 bases outside the gene matches. CDR3 DNA: TGTGCCAGCAGCCAAGAATTGGCGGGAGGGTCAAATACGCAGTATTTT. Encoded protein: CASSQELAGGSNTQYF.

The genes are TRBV5-4 and TRBJ2-7; 10 bases fit TRBD2. Trimming cost V 4 bases and J 0 bases; bases outside gene matches: 4. This CDR3 contains 15 residues. Germline CDR1 reads SGHNT; CDR2 reads YYREEE (reference sequence). The CDR3 region has the DNA TGTGCCAGCAGCCAGCGACTAGCGGGCTCCTACGAGCAGTACTTC. As protein: CASSQRLAGSYEQYF.

The chain uses TRBV3-1 (or the pseudogene TRBV3-2) and TRBJ2-1, with TRBD2 identical over 8 bases. Trimming removed 5 bases from V and 3 bases from J; junction bases left unmatched: 9. This CDR3 spans 16 amino acids. Germline assignment: CDR1 LGHDT and CDR2 YNNKEL (reference sequence). CDR3 coding DNA: TGTGCCAGCAGCTCTACCCAGCGGGAGATCTACAATGAGCAGTTCTTC. Translated, it gives CASSSTQREIYNEQFF.